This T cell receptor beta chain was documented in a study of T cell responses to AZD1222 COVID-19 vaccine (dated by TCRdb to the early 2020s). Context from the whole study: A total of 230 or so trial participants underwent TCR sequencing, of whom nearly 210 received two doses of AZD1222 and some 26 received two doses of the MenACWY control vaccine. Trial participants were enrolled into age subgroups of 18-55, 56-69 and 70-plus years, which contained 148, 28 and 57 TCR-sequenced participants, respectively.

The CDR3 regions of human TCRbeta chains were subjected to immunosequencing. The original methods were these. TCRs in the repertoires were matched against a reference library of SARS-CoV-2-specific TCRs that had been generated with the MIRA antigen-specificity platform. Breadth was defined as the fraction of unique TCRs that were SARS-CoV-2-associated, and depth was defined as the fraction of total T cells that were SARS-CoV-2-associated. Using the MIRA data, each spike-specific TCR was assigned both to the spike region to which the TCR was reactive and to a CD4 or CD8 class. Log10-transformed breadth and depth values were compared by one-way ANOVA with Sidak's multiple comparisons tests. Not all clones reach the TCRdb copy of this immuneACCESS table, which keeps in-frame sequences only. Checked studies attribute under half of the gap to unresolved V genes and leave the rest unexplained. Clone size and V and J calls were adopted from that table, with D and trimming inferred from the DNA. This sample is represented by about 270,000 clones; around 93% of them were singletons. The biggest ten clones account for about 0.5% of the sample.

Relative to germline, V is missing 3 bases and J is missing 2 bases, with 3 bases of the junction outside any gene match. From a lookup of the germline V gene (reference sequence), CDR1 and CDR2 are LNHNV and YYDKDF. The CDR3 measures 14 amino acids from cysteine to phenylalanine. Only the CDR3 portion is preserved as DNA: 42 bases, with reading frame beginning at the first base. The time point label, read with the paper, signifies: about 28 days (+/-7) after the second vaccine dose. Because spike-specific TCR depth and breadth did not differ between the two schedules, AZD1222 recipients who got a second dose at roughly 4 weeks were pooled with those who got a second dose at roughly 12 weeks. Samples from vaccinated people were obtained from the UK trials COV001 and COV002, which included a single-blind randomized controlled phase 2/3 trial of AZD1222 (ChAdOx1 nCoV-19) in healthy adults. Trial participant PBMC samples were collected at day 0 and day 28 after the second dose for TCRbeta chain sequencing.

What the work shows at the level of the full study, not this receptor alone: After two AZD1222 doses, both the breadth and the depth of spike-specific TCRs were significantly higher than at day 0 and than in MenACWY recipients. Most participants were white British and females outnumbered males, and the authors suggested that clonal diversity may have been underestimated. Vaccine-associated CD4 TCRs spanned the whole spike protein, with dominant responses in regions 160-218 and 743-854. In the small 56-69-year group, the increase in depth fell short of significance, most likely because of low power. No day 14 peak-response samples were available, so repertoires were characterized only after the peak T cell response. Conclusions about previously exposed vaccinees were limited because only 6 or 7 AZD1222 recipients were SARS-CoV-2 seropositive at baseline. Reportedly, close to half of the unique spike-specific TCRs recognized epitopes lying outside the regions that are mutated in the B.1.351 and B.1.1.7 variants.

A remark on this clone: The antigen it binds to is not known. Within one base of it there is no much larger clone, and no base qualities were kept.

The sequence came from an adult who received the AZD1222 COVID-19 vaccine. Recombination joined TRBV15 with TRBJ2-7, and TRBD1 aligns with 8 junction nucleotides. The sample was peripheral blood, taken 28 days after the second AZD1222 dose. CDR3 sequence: CATSRDREPYEQYF. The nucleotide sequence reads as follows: TGTGCCACCAGCAGGGACAGGGAGCCCTACGAGCAGTACTTC.